The 5 T cell receptor beta chains in this list originate from one sample, sequenced in a study of shared clonotypes between healthy human individuals. Sequencing was performed with immunoSEQ multiplex PCR; in TCRdb, only in-frame clones are kept and a portion is missing. The data show over 2 million clones, about 90% seen once. The sample consisted of naive CD4+ T cells from PBMCs. Described subset: CD45RA+ positively selected. Receptors were obtained from a man aged 18 to 29 in good health. Some clones in this sample may be carry-over from other donors' samples.

The chain recombines TRBV28 with TRBJ1-1, with D uncertain. The length of the CDR3 is 14 residues. Germline assignment: CDR1 MDHEN and CDR2 SYDVKM. V was pared by 5 bases and J by 1 base, with 11 bases between. The CDR3 DNA reads TGTGCCAGCAGTGGGAGCCCCAGGAACACTGAAGCTTTCTTT. Its translation is CASSGSPRNTEAFF.

The chain couples TRBV29-1 to TRBJ2-7, with 13 bases lining up with TRBD2. Germline-derived CDR1 and CDR2 are SQVTM and ANQGSEA. The CDR3 has 14 residues. J lost 1 base, V lost 4 bases, and 1 base had no gene match. Here the CDR3 reads CSVAGLAGSYEQYF. CDR3 sequence (DNA): TGCAGCGTTGCGGGACTAGCGGGATCCTACGAGCAGTACTTC.

The V and J genes are TRBV11-1 and TRBJ2-7; 9 bases fit TRBD1. This CDR3 contains 15 residues. The trim removed 3 bases at V and 5 bases at J, leaving 8 bases unmatched. Germline assignment: CDR1 SGHAT and CDR2 FQDESV (reference sequence). CDR3 DNA: TGTGCCAGCAGCTTCTTCGGGACAGGGCACCACGAGCAGTACTTC. Protein sequence: CASSFFGTGHHEQYF. Using reference TRBV11-1 and TRBJ2-7 for the parts outside the CDR3, the full variable domain is EAEVAQSPRYKITEKSQAVAFWCDPISGHATLYWYRQILGQGPELLVQFQDESVVDDSQLPKDRFSAERLKGVDSTLKIQPAELGDSAMYLCASSFFGTGHHEQYFGPGTRLTVT.

This rearrangement joins TRBV28 to TRBJ1-2; D is ambiguous. The CDR3 has 12 amino acids. V was trimmed by 3 bases and J by 6 bases, leaving 8 bases between them. Germline V CDR1 and CDR2: MDHEN, SYDVKM. Here the CDR3 reads CASSFGENGYTF. The CDR3 DNA reads as TGTGCCAGCAGTTTTGGAGAAAATGGCTACACCTTC.

This chain connects TRBV5-3 to TRBJ2-5; D might be TRBD2 (5 bases). TRBV5-3 is designated an ORF whose function remains uncertain. V lost 3 bases and J lost 7, with 13 bases in between. CDR3 length equals 13 residues. CDR3 region: CARSYGLGGTQYF. The CDR3 bases are TGTGCCAGAAGCTACGGTTTAGGAGGGACCCAGTACTTC.